The rows below give T cell receptor beta chains drawn from one sample of a study of T cells after somatic rescue of genetic block. Sequencing used immunoSEQ multiplex PCR; TCRdb keeps in-frame clones, though not all of them. Here the sample spans around 100,000 clones, 90% to 95% being singletons. Sequenced: peripheral blood mononuclear cells (PBMCs). All receptors derive from a woman younger than 30. CDR3s include the opening cysteine and the closing phenylalanine or tryptophan. D genes are given only for firm matches. Clone size is stated in some rows and not others, as once, few, many or a class when expanded.

CASSLISRNEETQYF | TGTGCCAGCAGCTTAATTTCACGAAACGAAGAGACCCAGTACTTC | TRBV7-9 | . | . | TRBJ2-5
CAWSLLASVSEAFF | TGTGCCTGGAGTTTGTTGGCCTCAGTGTCTGAAGCTTTCTTT | TRBV30 | . | . | TRBJ1-1
CASSQGKGQGDEQYF | TGCGCCAGCAGCCAAGGAAAGGGACAGGGCGACGAGCAGTACTTC | TRBV4-3 | TRBD1 | once | TRBJ2-7
CASSQVHSVRNTYEQYF | TGCGCCAGCAGCCAAGTTCATTCGGTCAGAAATACCTACGAGCAGTACTTC | TRBV4-1 | . | . | TRBJ2-7
CASSLRLEGDTQYF | TGTGCCAGCAGCTTAAGGCTAGAGGGGGATACGCAGTATTTT | TRBV7-3 | . | . | TRBJ2-3
CASSNWKYNEQFF | TGTGCCAGCAGCAACTGGAAATACAATGAGCAGTTCTTC | TRBV6-1 | . | . | TRBJ2-1
CASSQDWGAFGETQYF | TGTGCCAGCAGCCAAGATTGGGGGGCTTTTGGAGAGACCCAGTACTTC | TRBV4-2 | . | . | TRBJ2-5
CASSVGQGSSYGQYF | TGTGCCAGCAGCGTAGGCCAGGGATCCTCCTACGGGCAGTACTTC | TRBV9 | . | . | TRBJ2-7
CAWTTRGANVLTF | TGTGCCTGGACCACCCGGGGGGCCAACGTCCTGACTTTC | TRBV30 | . | . | TRBJ2-6
CASSPRGQYNEQFF | TGTGCCAGCTCACCACGGGGACAGTACAATGAGCAGTTCTTC | TRBV18 | TRBD1 | . | TRBJ2-1
CASSDTGDPNQPQHF | TGTGCCAGCAGTGATACGGGAGACCCCAATCAGCCCCAGCATTTT | TRBV9 | . | . | TRBJ1-5
CASSPGGGETQYF | TGTGCCAGCAGCCCCGGGGGGGGAGAGACCCAGTACTTC | TRBV7-2 | TRBD2 | . | TRBJ2-5
CASSFPPLSGGTYNEQFF | TGCGCCAGCAGCTTTCCCCCACTAAGCGGGGGGACCTACAATGAGCAGTTCTTC | TRBV5-1 | TRBD2 | once | TRBJ2-1
CASSDWGRNYGYTF | TGTGCCAGCAGTGACTGGGGACGGAACTATGGCTACACCTTC | TRBV2 | . | . | TRBJ1-2
CASSKLAGGTDTQYF | TGTGCCAGCAGCAAACTAGCGGGGGGCACAGATACGCAGTATTTT | TRBV7-9 | TRBD2 | . | TRBJ2-3
CASSSERGRGETQYF | TGTGCCAGCAGCTCAGAGAGGGGGCGAGGAGAGACCCAGTACTTC | TRBV7-9 | TRBD1 | . | TRBJ2-5
CAWKDRGDNSPLHF | TGTGCCTGGAAAGACAGAGGGGATAATTCACCCCTCCACTTT | TRBV30 | . | . | TRBJ1-6
CASSGGAGNYNEQFF | TGTGCCAGCTCCGGCGGGGCAGGTAACTACAATGAGCAGTTCTTC | TRBV9 | . | . | TRBJ2-1
CASRTGNSPLHF | TGTGCCAGCAGGACAGGGAATTCACCCCTCCACTTT | TRBV2 | TRBD1 | . | TRBJ1-6
CASSDRGNEQFF | TGTGCCAGCAGTGATAGAGGAAATGAGCAGTTCTTC | TRBV2 | . | . | TRBJ2-1
CASSGLAGVAYEQYF | TGTGCCAGCAGTGGACTAGCGGGGGTTGCCTACGAGCAGTACTTC | TRBV6-4 | TRBD2 | . | TRBJ2-7
CASRPDRGDTGELFF | TGTGCCAGCAGACCAGACAGGGGAGACACCGGGGAGCTGTTTTTT | TRBV2 | TRBD1 | . | TRBJ2-2
CASSYLGSGGEKLFF | TGTGCCAGCAGTTACTTAGGCAGCGGTGGTGAAAAACTGTTTTTT | TRBV6-6 | . | . | TRBJ1-4
CASSTKGARGYTF | TGTGCCAGTAGCACCAAGGGGGCCCGAGGCTACACCTTC | TRBV19 | TRBD1 | . | TRBJ1-2
CASSLNGGGSYEQYF | TGTGCCAGCAGCTTAAATGGCGGGGGGTCCTACGAGCAGTACTTC | TRBV7-3 | TRBD2 | once | TRBJ2-7
CASSMGPVNIDGELFF | TGCGCCAGCAGCATGGGACCGGTTAACATAGACGGGGAGCTGTTTTTT | TRBV5-1 | . | . | TRBJ2-2
CASSYSSGAGNTIYF | TGTGCCAGCAGTTACTCGTCCGGGGCTGGAAACACCATATATTTT | TRBV6-5 | . | . | TRBJ1-3
CASSLRGTTDTQYF | TGTGCCAGCAGTCTCCGGGGTACGACAGATACGCAGTATTTT | TRBV6-5 | . | . | TRBJ2-3
CASSLMAGANYGYTF | TGTGCCAGCAGTCTGATGGCAGGGGCTAACTATGGCTACACCTTC | TRBV28 | . | . | TRBJ1-2
CASSPSLEAQYF | TGTGCCAGCAGTCCCTCACTCGAGGCCCAGTACTTC | TRBV6-5 | . | . | TRBJ2-5
CSARGEDTQYF | TGCAGTGCTAGAGGGGAAGATACGCAGTATTTT | TRBV20-1 | . | . | TRBJ2-3
CASSFGQDKRWNTEAFF | TGTGCCAGCAGCTTTGGACAGGACAAACGATGGAACACTGAAGCTTTCTTT | TRBV11-3 | TRBD1 | . | TRBJ1-1
CASSRRQGNYNEQFF | TGTGCCAGCAGCCGTCGACAGGGGAACTACAATGAGCAGTTCTTC | TRBV14 | TRBD1 | . | TRBJ2-1
CASSQDLGQYYEQYF | TGTGCCAGCAGCCAAGATCTGGGGCAGTACTACGAGCAGTACTTC | TRBV4-2 | . | . | TRBJ2-7